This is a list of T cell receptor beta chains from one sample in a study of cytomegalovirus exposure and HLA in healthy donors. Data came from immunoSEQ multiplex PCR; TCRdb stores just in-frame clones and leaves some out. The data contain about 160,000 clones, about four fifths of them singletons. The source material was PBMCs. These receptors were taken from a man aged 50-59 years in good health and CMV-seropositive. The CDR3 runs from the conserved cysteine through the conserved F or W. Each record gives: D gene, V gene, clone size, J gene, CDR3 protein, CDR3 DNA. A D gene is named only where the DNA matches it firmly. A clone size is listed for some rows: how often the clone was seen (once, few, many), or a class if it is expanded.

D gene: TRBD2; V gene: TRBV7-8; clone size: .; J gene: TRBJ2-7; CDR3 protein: CASSPTAGAYEQYF; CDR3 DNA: TGTGCCAGCAGCCCCACAGCGGGAGCGTACGAGCAGTACTTC
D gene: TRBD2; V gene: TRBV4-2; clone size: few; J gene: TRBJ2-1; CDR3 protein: CASSQGTSGSWGNEQFF; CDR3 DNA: TGTGCCAGCAGCCAAGGGACTAGCGGGTCTTGGGGAAATGAGCAGTTCTTC
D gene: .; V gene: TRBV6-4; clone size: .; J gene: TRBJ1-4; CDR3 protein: CASSEQAWGEKLFF; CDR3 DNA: TGTGCCAGCAGTGAACAGGCGTGGGGTGAAAAACTGTTTTTT
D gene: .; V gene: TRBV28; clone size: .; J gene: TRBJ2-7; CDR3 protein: CASSLRFSYEQYF; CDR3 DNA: TGTGCCAGCAGTTTGAGGTTTTCCTACGAGCAGTACTTC
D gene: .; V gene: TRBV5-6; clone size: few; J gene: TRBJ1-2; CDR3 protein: CASSSQDRYGYTF; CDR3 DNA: TGTGCCAGCAGCTCTCAGGATCGCTATGGCTACACCTTC
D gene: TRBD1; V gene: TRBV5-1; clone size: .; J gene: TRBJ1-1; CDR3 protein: CASSREGQGTTEAFF; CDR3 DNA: TGCGCCAGCAGCCGGGAGGGACAGGGGACCACTGAAGCTTTCTTT
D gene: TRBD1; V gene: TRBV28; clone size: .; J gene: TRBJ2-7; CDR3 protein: CASSSPGTATYEQYF; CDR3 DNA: TGTGCCAGCAGCTCCCCCGGGACAGCGACCTACGAGCAGTACTTC
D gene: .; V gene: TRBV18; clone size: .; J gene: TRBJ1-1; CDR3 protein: CASSPTGTEAFF; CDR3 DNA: TGTGCCAGCTCACCAACAGGGACTGAAGCTTTCTTT
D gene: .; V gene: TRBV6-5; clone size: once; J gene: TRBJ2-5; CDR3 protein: CASSWSGQETQYF; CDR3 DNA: TGTGCCAGCAGTTGGTCAGGGCAAGAGACCCAGTACTTC
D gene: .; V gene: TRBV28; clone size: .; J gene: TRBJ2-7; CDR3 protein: CATNYEQYF; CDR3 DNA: TGTGCCACCAACTACGAGCAGTACTTC
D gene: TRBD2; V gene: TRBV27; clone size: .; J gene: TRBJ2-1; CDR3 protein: CASRGRGTFEQFF; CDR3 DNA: TGTGCCAGCCGGGGGAGGGGCACTTTTGAGCAGTTCTTC
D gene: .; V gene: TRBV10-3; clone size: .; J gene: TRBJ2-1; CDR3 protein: CAIGQIAESYNEQFF; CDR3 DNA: TGTGCCATCGGACAAATAGCGGAGTCCTACAATGAGCAGTTCTTC
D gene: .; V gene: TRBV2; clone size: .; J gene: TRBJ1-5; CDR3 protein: CASKPGLSQPQHF; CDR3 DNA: TGTGCCAGCAAACCGGGTCTCTCTCAGCCCCAGCATTTT
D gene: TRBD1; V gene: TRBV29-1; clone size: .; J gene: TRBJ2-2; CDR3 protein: CSVLNWTGRTGELFF; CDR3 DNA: TGCAGCGTTCTCAACTGGACAGGGAGAACCGGGGAGCTGTTTTTT
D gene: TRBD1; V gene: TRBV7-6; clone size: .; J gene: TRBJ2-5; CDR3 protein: CASRPLPGTGGRETQYF; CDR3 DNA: TGTGCCAGCAGACCTCTTCCCGGGACAGGGGGCCGGGAGACCCAGTACTTC
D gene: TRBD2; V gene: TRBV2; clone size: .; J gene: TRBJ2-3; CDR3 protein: CASRREEDTQYF; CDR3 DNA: TGTGCCAGCAGGCGGGAGGAGGATACGCAGTATTTT
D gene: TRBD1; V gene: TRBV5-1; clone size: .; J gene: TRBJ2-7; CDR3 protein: CASRRTGSTYEQYF; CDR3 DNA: TGCGCCAGCAGACGGACAGGTTCGACCTACGAGCAGTACTTC
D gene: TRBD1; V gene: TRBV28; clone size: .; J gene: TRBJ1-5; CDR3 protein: CASSLSGQGVPQPQHF; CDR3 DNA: TGTGCCAGCAGTTTATCAGGACAGGGGGTGCCTCAGCCCCAGCATTTT
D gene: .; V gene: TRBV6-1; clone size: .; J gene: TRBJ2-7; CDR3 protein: CASSEVPTPGERHEQYF; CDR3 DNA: TGTGCCAGCAGTGAAGTTCCCACACCCGGGGAGCGCCACGAGCAGTACTTC
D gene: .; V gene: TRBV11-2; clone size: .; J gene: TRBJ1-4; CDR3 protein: CASSFYATNEKLFF; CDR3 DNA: TGTGCCAGCAGCTTCTATGCAACTAATGAAAAACTGTTTTTT
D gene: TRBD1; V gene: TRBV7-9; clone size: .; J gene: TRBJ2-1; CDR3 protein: CASSGTVEQFF; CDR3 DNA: TGTGCCAGCAGCGGGACAGTCGAGCAGTTCTTC
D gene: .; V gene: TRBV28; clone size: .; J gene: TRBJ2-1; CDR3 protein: CASSSADNSYNEQFF; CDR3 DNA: TGTGCCAGCAGTTCCGCCGACAACTCCTACAATGAGCAGTTCTTC
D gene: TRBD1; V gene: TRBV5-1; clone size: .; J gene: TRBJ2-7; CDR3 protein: CASSGGTGGLYEQYF; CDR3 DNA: TGCGCCAGCAGCGGTGGGACAGGGGGCCTCTACGAGCAGTACTTC
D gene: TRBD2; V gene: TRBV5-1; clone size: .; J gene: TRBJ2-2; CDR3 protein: CASSLLSGNPGELFF; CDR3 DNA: TGCGCCAGCAGCTTGCTCAGCGGGAACCCCGGGGAGCTGTTTTTT
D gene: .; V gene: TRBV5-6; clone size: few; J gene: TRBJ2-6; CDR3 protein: CASSLRQTGANVLTF; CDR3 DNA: TGTGCCAGCAGCTTGCGACAGACTGGGGCCAACGTCCTGACTTTC
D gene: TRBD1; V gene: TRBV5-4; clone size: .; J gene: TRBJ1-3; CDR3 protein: CASSNQQGVGNTIYF; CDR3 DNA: TGTGCCAGCAGCAACCAACAGGGGGTTGGAAACACCATATATTTT
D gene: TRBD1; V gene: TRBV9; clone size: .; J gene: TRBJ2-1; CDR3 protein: CASSVVGTLGQGVNEQFF; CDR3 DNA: TGTGCCAGCAGCGTAGTAGGGACCTTAGGACAGGGGGTCAATGAGCAGTTCTTC